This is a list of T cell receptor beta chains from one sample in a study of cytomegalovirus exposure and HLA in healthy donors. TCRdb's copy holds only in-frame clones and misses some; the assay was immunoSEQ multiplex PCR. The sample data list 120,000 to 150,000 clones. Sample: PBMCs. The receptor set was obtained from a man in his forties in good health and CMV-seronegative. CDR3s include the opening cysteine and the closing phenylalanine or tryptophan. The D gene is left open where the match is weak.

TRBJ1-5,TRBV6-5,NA,CASSYRDPGQNQPQHF,TGTGCCAGCAGTTACCGGGATCCCGGCCAGAATCAGCCCCAGCATTTT
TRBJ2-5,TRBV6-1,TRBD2,CASSGGLADLQETQYF,TGTGCCAGCAGTGGGGGACTAGCGGACCTTCAAGAGACCCAGTACTTC
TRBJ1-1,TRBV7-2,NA,CASSFDQDTEAFF,TGTGCCAGCAGCTTCGATCAGGACACTGAAGCTTTCTTT
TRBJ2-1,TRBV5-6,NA,CASSWGPSSYNEQFF,TGTGCCAGCAGCTGGGGGCCGAGCTCCTACAATGAGCAGTTCTTC
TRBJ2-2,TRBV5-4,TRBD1,CASSVGGQGNTGELFF,TGTGCCAGCAGCGTAGGGGGACAGGGGAACACCGGGGAGCTGTTTTTT
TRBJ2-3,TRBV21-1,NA,CASLRLVASGSTDTQYF,NA
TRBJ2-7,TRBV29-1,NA,CSAGRGAYEQYF,TGCAGCGCCGGGAGAGGGGCCTACGAGCAGTACTTC
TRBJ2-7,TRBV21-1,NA,CASSPEGGPYEQYF,TGTGCCAGCAGCCCCGAGGGGGGGCCCTACGAGCAGTACTTC
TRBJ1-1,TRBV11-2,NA,CASSSSPRDSARWNTEAFF,TGTGCCAGCAGCTCCTCCCCCCGGGACTCGGCTCGGTGGAACACTGAAGCTTTCTTT
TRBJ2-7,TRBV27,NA,CASRRIGGASYEQYF,TGTGCCAGCAGGCGGATCGGGGGTGCGTCCTACGAGCAGTACTTC
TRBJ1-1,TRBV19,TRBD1,CASRVTGPVTRLEAFF,TGTGCCAGTAGGGTGACAGGGCCCGTGACAAGGCTAGAAGCTTTCTTT
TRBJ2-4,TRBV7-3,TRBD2,CASSPGTSNIQYF,TGTGCCAGCAGCCCCGGGACTAGCAACATTCAGTACTTC
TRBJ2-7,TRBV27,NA,CASSLGRSYEQYF,TGTGCCAGCAGTTTGGGCCGCTCCTACGAGCAGTACTTC
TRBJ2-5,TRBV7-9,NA,CASSPPGRVQETQYF,TGTGCCAGCAGCCCCCCCGGGCGGGTTCAAGAGACCCAGTACTTC
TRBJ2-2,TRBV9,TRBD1,CASRAGTGDTGELFF,TGTGCCAGCAGAGCCGGGACAGGGGACACCGGGGAGCTGTTTTTT
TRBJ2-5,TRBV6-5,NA,CASSSGLGQETQYF,TGTGCCAGCAGTTCGGGACTGGGCCAAGAGACCCAGTACTTC
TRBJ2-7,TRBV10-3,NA,CAIEEGSHYEQYF,TGTGCCATCGAGGAGGGGAGTCACTACGAGCAGTACTTC
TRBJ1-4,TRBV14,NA,CASSQDLNRRLFF,TGTGCCAGCAGCCAAGATCTAAACAGGAGACTGTTTTTT
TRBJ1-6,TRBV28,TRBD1,CASRKQGGIHSPLHF,TGTGCCAGCAGGAAACAGGGGGGGATCCATTCACCCCTCCACTTT
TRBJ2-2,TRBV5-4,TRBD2,CASSYTGLAGELFF,TGTGCCAGCAGCTATACGGGACTAGCTGGGGAGCTGTTTTTT
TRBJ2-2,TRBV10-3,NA,CAISEPAGFGITGELFF,TGTGCCATCAGTGAGCCTGCAGGGTTTGGAATCACCGGGGAGCTGTTTTTT
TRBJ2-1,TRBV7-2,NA,CASSLLAPGGEQFF,TGTGCCAGCAGCTTGCTAGCGCCTGGGGGTGAGCAGTTCTTC
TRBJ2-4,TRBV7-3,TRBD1,CASSSSGGAFGSNIQYF,TGTGCCAGCAGCTCCTCAGGGGGCGCGTTTGGTAGTAACATTCAGTACTTC
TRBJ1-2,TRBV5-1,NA,CASSSRGWDGYTF,TGCGCCAGCAGCTCCAGGGGATGGGATGGCTACACCTTC
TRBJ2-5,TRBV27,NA,CASSLSGRQETQYF,TGTGCCAGCAGTTTATCAGGGAGGCAAGAGACCCAGTACTTC
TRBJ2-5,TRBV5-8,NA,CASSVAGSPQETQYF,TGTGCCAGCAGCGTGGCGGGATCCCCCCAAGAGACCCAGTACTTC
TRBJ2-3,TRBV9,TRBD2,CASSVARAGGTDTQYF,TGTGCCAGCAGCGTAGCTCGTGCGGGGGGTACAGATACGCAGTATTTT
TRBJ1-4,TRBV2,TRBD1,CASRDTGGKEKLFF,TGTGCCAGCAGAGACACAGGGGGCAAGGAAAAACTGTTTTTT
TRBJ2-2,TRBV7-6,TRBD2,CASSQAGSNTGELFF,TGTGCCAGCAGCCAAGCGGGGTCGAACACCGGGGAGCTGTTTTTT